The rows below give T cell receptor beta chains drawn from one sample of a study of T cells in Graves' hyperthyroidism and ophthalmopathy. From the multiplex PCR reads, TCRdb called clonotypes with MiXCR, one entry per CDR3 protein. The data hold 650,000 to 700,000 distinct CDR3 sequences, with roughly 17% observed a single time. Specimen: blood. The source of these receptors is a man aged 45-65 years with Graves' hyperthyroidism. Both conserved end residues are part of each CDR3. D genes are given only for firm matches. Where a row states a size, it is once, few, many or the class of an expanded clone; other rows omit it.

j_call v_call d_call clone_size cdr3_aa cdr3_nt
TRBJ2-7 TRBV28 - few CASSSLGGTAYEQYF TGTGCCAGCAGTTCTCTGGGCGGGACCGCATACGAGCAGTACTTC
TRBJ1-1 TRBV25-1 - many CASSDRGVIMNTEAFF TGTGCCAGCAGTGACCGAGGAGTAATCATGAACACTGAAGCTTTCTTT
TRBJ2-5 TRBV11-2 TRBD2 many CASSLVASGSIEETQYF TGTGCCAGCAGCTTAGTTGCTAGCGGGAGTATTGAAGAGACCCAGTACTTC
TRBJ1-1 TRBV30 - few CAWIRASRNTEAFF TGTGCCTGGATTCGCGCCTCAAGAAACACTGAAGCTTTCTTT
TRBJ1-5 TRBV28 - - CASSLSSPRAQHF TGTGCCAGCAGTTTATCCTCCCCCAGGGCCCAGCATTTT
TRBJ2-2 TRBV7-3 TRBD1 - CASSLPYGTVNTGELFF TGTGCCAGCAGCTTACCCTACGGGACAGTGAACACCGGGGAGCTGTTTTTT
TRBJ2-7 TRBV6-2/TRBV6-3 TRBD1 many CASTGQESYEQYF TGTGCCAGCACCGGACAGGAATCCTACGAGCAGTACTTC
TRBJ2-3 TRBV20-1 - few CSAPSISSTDTQYF TGCAGTGCTCCGAGCATTTCTAGCACAGATACGCAGTATTTT
TRBJ2-6 TRBV2 - - CASSFEGGGANDLTF TGTGCCAGCTCGTTTGAGGGCGGTGGGGCCAACGACCTGACTTTC
TRBJ2-5 TRBV6-2/TRBV6-3 - few CASSATLGYRETQYF TGTGCCAGCAGTGCAACCCTGGGTTACAGGGAGACCCAGTACTTC